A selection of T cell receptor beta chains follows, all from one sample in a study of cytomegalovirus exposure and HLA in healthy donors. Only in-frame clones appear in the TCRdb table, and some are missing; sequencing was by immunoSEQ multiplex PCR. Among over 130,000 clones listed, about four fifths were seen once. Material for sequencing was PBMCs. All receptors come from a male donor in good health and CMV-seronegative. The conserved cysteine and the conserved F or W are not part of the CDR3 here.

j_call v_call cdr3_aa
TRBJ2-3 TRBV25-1 ASSDSWAGGTDTQY
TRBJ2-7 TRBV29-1 SVVFSSYEQY
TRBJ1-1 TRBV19 ASTKGLMNTEAF
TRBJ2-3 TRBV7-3 ASSLGGTSTDTQY
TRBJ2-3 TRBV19 ASSIYSASTDTQY
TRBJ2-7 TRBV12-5 ASGFETGIYEQY
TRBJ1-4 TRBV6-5 ASRDSATNEKLF
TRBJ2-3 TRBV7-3 ASSEADHRDTQY
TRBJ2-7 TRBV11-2 ASSLAALAGTYEQY
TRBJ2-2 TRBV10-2 ASRGIGELF
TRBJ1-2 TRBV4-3 ASSQERGIGGYT
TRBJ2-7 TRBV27 ASSSGFDEQY
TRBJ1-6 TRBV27 ASTRQTNSPLH
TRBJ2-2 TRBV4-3 ASSQERQGLF
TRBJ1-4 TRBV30 AWGADNGKLF
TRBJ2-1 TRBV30 AWSVETSSYNEQF
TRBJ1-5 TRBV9 ASSGPGGGQPQH
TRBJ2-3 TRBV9 ASSWTVISTDTQY
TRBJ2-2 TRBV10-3 AITRGTQNTGELF
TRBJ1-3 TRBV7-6 ASSRGGSGNTIY
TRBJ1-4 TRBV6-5 ASSVYGAGYEKLF
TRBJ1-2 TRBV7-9 ASSPVSGVTPRGGYT
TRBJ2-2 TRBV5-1 ASSLGDRASTGELF
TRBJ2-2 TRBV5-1 ASSLWGIEGTGELF
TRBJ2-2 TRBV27 ASSPGTANTGELF
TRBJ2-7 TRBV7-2 ASSLGQGAYYEQY
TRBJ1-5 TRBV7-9 APGGDQPQH
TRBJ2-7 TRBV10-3 AISETDRGIRSYEQY
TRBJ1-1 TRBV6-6 ASSYFPGTEAF
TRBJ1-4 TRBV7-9 ASSYLRGKLDNEKLF
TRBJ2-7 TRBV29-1 SVEGTSGSSYEQY
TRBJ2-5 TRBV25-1 AGSELGTGGETQY
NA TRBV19 ASSIQTGSSYEQY
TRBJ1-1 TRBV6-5 ASSYSRGSEAF
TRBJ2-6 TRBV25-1 ASSVRTSGFGANVLT
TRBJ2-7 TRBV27 ATSLTGTSFHEQY